This TCR beta chain is from a study of naive and memory T cell subsets. The study, taken as a whole, reports: This RNA-based method may be sensitive to activation-related transcript changes.

The germline V gene has CDR1 SGHVS and CDR2 FNYEAQ. V dropped 0 bases and J dropped 0 bases, with 10 bases sitting between them. The CDR3 loop spans 16 amino acids. Adult healthy volunteers gave 2.5 ml peripheral blood for whole-blood RNA. Cells were not sorted; total RNA input targeted about 1 to 1000 ng. Blood and skin TCR RNA was reverse transcribed with alpha and beta constant primers. Amplification of ligated cDNA took four PCR rounds with SP2 and nested alpha and beta constant primers. From the 5' RACE reads, TCRdb called clonotypes with MiXCR, one entry per CDR3 protein. The table shows about 22,000 distinct CDR3 sequences, with around 4% occurring only once. This clonotype was picked up many times. Its antigen remains unknown.

The V gene is TRBV7-6, the J gene TRBJ2-3; D unclear. The clonotype was recovered from a male donor in good health. As DNA, the CDR3 is TGTGCCAGCAGCTTAGCGCCGGGTTTAAGCACAGATACGCAGTATTTT. Residues: CASSLAPGLSTDTQYF.